The T cell receptor beta chain under discussion was sequenced for a study of CD8+ T cells in alopecia areata. Germline values: CDR1 SGHRS, CDR2 YFSETQ. The CDR3 is 13 residues long. The V end was cut by 0 bases, the J end by 2 bases, with 4 bases between. Reverse transcription of extracted RNA yielded cDNA, which provided the sequencing template. The table came from immunoSEQ multiplex PCR; TCRdb's copy has only in-frame clones and leaves some out. The sample consists of around 250,000 clones, about two thirds of them appearing once. Sorting separated CD4+ and CD8+ T cells out of PBMCs. This receptor was taken from a human donor with alopecia areata. V gene TRBV5-1 combines with J gene TRBJ2-3; D gene ambiguous. Sequenced here: CD4+ T cells sorted from blood, sampled at week 0. The CDR3 coding sequence is TGCGCCAGCAGCTTGGCTGCCACAGATACGCAGTATTTT. Its translation: CASSLAATDTQYF.